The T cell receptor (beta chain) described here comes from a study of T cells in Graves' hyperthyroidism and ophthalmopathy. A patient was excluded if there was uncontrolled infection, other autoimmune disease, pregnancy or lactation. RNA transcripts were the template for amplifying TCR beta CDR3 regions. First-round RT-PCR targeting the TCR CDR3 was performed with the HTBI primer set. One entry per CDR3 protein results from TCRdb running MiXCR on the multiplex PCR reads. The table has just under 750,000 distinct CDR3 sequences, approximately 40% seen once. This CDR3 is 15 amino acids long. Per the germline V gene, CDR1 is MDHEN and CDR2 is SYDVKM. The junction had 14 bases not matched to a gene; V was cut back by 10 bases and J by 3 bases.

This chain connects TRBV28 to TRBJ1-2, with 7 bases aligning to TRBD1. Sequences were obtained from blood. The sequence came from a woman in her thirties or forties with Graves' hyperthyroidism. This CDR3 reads CATLDRPTGYYGYTF. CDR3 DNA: TGTGCCACCCTGGACAGGCCGACGGGATACTATGGCTACACCTTC.